The T cell receptor beta chain under discussion was sequenced for a study of CD8+CD57+ T cells in acquired aplastic anemia. The wider study: The DNA of sorted CD4+ and CD8+ cells averaged about 3 ug.

CD8+CD57+ cell expansion, shown by flow cytometry, had occurred in the patients selected for sequencing. The blood sampling took place in patients who had so far received no therapy. This clonotype was recorded a few times. Its antigen is as yet unknown. The template for TCR beta VDJ and CDR3 sequence profiling was genomic DNA. TCRdb ran MiXCR on the reads and lists one entry per CDR3 protein. The table lists about 200,000 distinct CDR3 sequences, approximately 60% of them singletons. Findings of the study overall: It was found that some 31 CD8+ CDR3 sequences were shared between patients and controls.

The CDR3 totals 13 residues. V lost 6 bases to trimming and J lost 5 bases, with 13 bases between them. Germline CDR1 MNHEY, CDR2 SVGAGI. This receptor was obtained from a human donor with aplastic anemia. This chain links TRBV6-5 with TRBJ2-5; D uncertain. Sequencing was carried out using sorted CD4+, CD8+, or CD8+CD57+ T cells (not recorded which) from PBMCs. CDR3 sequence (DNA): TGTGCCAGCAGGGATCGCCCGTCGGAGACCCAGTACTTC. Amino acids: CASRDRPSETQYF.